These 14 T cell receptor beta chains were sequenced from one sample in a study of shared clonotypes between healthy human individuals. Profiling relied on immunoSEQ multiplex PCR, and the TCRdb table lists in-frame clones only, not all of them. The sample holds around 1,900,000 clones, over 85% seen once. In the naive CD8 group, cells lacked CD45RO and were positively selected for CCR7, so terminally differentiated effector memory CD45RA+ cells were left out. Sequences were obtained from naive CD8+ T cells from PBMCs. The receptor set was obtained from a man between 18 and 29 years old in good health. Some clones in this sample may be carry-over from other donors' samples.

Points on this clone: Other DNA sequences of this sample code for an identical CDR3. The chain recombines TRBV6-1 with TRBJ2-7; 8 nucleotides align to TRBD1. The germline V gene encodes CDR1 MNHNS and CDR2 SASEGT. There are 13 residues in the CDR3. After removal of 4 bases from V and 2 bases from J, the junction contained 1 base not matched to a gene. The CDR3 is CASSGTGPYEQYF. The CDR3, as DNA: TGTGCCAGCAGTGGGACAGGGCCCTACGAGCAGTACTTC.

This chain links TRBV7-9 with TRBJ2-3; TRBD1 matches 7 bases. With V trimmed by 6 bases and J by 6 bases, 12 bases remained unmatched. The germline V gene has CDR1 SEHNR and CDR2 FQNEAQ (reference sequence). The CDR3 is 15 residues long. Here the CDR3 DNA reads TGTGCCAGCAGTTACGGGACAGTCCTCCACGATACGCAGTATTTT. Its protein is CASSYGTVLHDTQYF.

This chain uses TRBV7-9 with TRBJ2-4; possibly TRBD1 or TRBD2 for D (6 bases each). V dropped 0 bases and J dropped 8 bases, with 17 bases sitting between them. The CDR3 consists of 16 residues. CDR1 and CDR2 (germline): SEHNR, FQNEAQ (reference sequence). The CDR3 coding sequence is TGTGCCAGCAGCTTAGCCCCTAGCGAAGGGGGGCACATTCAGTACTTC. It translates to CASSLAPSEGGHIQYF.

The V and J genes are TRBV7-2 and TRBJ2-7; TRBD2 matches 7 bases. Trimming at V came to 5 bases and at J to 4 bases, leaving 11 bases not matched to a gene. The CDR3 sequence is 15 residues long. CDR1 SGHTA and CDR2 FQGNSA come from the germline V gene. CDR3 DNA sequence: TGTGCCAGCAGCCTACCCACTAGCGTCAAGTACGAGCAGTACTTC. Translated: CASSLPTSVKYEQYF.

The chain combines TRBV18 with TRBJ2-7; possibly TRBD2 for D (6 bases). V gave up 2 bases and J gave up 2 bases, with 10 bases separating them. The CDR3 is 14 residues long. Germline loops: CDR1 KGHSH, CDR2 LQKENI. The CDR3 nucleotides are TGTGCCAGCTCACCAGATCGGGAGACCTACGAGCAGTACTTC. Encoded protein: CASSPDRETYEQYF.

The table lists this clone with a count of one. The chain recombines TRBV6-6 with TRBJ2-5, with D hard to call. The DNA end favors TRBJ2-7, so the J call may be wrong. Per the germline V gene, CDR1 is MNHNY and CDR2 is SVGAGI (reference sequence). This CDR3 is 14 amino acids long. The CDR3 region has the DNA TGTGCCAGCAGTCTGACAAGACCCGCTGGCGAGCAGTACTTC. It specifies CASSLTRPAGEQYF.

The CDR3 DNA is TGCAGCGTGACGGGGTGGTCGGCCAAAAACATTCAGTACTTC. Translating gives CSVTGWSAKNIQYF. The V and J genes are TRBV29-1 and TRBJ2-4; weak D call: TRBD2 (5 bases). This CDR3 has 14 residues. V lost 6 bases and J lost 1, with 13 bases in between. CDR1 and CDR2 from the germline V gene are SQVTM and ANQGSEA. Based on the CDR3 plus reference TRBV29-1 and TRBJ2-4, the full variable domain is SAVISQKPSRDICQRGTSLTIQCQVDSQVTMMFWYRQQPGQSLTLIATANQGSEATYESGFVIDKFPISRPNLTFSTLTVSNMSPEDSSIYLCSVTGWSAKNIQYFGAGTRLSVL.

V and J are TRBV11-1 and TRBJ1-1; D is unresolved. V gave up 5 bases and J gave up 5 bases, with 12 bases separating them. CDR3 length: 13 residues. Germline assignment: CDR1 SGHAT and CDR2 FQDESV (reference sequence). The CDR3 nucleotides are TGTGCCAGCAGCGCTATAATGTCGACTGAAGCTTTCTTT. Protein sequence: CASSAIMSTEAFF. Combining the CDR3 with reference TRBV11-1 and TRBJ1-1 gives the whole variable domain EAEVAQSPRYKITEKSQAVAFWCDPISGHATLYWYRQILGQGPELLVQFQDESVVDDSQLPKDRFSAERLKGVDSTLKIQPAELGDSAMYLCASSAIMSTEAFFGQGTRLTVV.

CDR3 amino acids: CASSLAGGIFYEQYF. DNA for the CDR3: TGTGCCAGCAGCCTAGCGGGAGGAATTTTCTACGAGCAGTACTTC. This chain joins TRBV11-2 and TRBJ2-7; 11 bases agree with TRBD2. The CDR3 totals 15 residues. The J segment lost 3 bases and the V segment lost 5 bases, leaving 6 bases of the junction unmatched. The germline V gene has CDR1 SGHAT and CDR2 FQNNGV.

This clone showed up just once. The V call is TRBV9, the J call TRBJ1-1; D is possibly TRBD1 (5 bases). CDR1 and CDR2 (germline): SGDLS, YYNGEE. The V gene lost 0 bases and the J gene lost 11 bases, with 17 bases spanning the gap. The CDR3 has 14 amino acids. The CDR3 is CASSVDDWGWEAFF. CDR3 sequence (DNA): TGTGCCAGCAGCGTAGACGATTGGGGGTGGGAGGCTTTCTTT. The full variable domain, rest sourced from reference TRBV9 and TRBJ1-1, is DSGVTQTPKHLITATGQRVTLRCSPRSGDLSVYWYQQSLDQGLQFLIQYYNGEERAKGNILERFSAQQFPDLHSELNLSSLELGDSALYFCASSVDDWGWEAFFGQGTRLTVV.

CDR3 protein: CASSDRGPLAKNIQYF. As DNA, the CDR3 is TGTGCCAGCAGCGACAGGGGCCCCCTAGCCAAAAACATTCAGTACTTC. J is TRBJ2-4 and V is TRBV11-2, with 8 bases that match TRBD1. Trimming took 5 bases from V and 0 from J; bases not matched to a gene: 6. The CDR3 loop spans 16 amino acids. Germline lookup yields CDR1 SGHAT and CDR2 FQNNGV. Filled out from reference TRBV11-2 and TRBJ2-4, the complete variable domain reads EAGVAQSPRYKIIEKRQSVAFWCNPISGHATLYWYQQILGQGPKLLIQFQNNGVVDDSQLPKDRFSAERLKGVDSTLKIQPAKLEDSAVYLCASSDRGPLAKNIQYFGAGTRLSVL.

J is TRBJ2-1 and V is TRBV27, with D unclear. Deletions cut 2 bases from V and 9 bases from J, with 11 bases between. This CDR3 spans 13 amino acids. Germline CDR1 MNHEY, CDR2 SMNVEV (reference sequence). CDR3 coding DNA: TGTGCCAGCAGTTTAGGGCATACGGCTGAGCAGTTCTTC. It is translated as CASSLGHTAEQFF.

CDR3 sequence reads: CASSLSGRFLNTEAFF. As DNA, the CDR3 is TGTGCCAGCAGTTTATCGGGGAGGTTCCTGAACACTGAAGCTTTCTTT. The chain joins TRBV27 to TRBJ1-1; D remains unclear. The CDR3 extends over 16 amino acids. Trimming removed 0 bases from V and 0 bases from J, with 11 bases in between. CDR1 and CDR2 (germline): MNHEY, SMNVEV (reference sequence).

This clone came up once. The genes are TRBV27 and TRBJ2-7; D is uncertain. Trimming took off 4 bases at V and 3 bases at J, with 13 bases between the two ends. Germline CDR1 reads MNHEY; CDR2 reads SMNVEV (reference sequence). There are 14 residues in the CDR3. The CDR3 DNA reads TGTGCCAGCAGTTCCGCGGCGGAAATCTACGAGCAGTACTTC. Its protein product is CASSSAAEIYEQYF.